This T cell receptor (beta chain) came from a study of response to subunit inactivated influenza vaccine. With regard to this clonotype: Its antigen is as yet unknown.

Overall study findings and caveats: Each seasonal influenza vaccination recruits few new T cells, the authors suggested.

The CDR3 sequence is 15 residues long. V was trimmed by 0 bases and J by 8 bases, leaving 14 bases between them. Per germline, CDR1 LNHNV and CDR2 YYDKDF (reference sequence). TCRdb used MiXCR to reprocess the RT-PCR reads, holding one entry per CDR3 protein. This sample has more than 450,000 distinct CDR3 sequences, with roughly 12% found just once. This specimen was PBMCs from blood, taken on the day of vaccination. This chain joins TRBV15 and TRBJ2-1; D not certain. This sequence was found in a man in his fifties who received an inactivated influenza vaccine. Here the CDR3 DNA reads TGTGCCACCAGCAGAGATCCGACGGCTACCGATGAGCAGTTCTTC. It encodes CATSRDPTATDEQFF.